The 27 T cell receptor beta chains below come from one sample, sequenced in a study of human T cells and chemical hapten exposure. Time point indicated: patch test 2, 6 weeks after DPC sensitization. Indicated treatment: therapeutic diphenylcyclopropenone sensitization with weekly scalp DPC. TCRdb reprocessed the RACE reads with MiXCR, giving one entry per CDR3 protein. The sample lists roughly 52,000 distinct CDR3 sequences, around 9.4% seen once, with about 1.8% in the top ten. The specimen was whole blood, collected in connection with sensitization to the hapten diphenylcyclopropenone (DPC). The receptors here all came from a woman between 45 and 65 years old with alopecia areata. Some clones in this sample may be carry-over from other donors' samples.

This clonotype was picked up a small number of times. The chain employs TRBV3-1 and TRBJ2-7; 7 bases line up with TRBD2. The germline V gene has CDR1 LGHDT and CDR2 YNNKEL (reference sequence). V was clipped by 2 bases and J by 6 bases; unmatched bases: 4. This CDR3 is 13 amino acids long. CDR3 bases: TGTGCCAGCAGCCAAACTAGCGTAGGCGAGCAGTACTTC. Protein sequence: CASSQTSVGEQYF.

The chain joins TRBV7-8 to TRBJ1-2; D gene unclear. The CDR3 runs 16 residues. Looked up from germline, CDR1 is SGHVS and CDR2 is FQNEAQ. V was cut by 2 bases and J by 0 bases, with 13 bases left in between. The CDR3 protein is CASSLFSFPTNYGYTF. The CDR3 DNA reads TGTGCCAGCAGCTTATTCAGTTTTCCTACTAACTATGGCTACACCTTC.

The chain uses TRBV6-2 or TRBV6-3 and TRBJ1-1; no clear D. The CDR3 totals 13 residues. V was trimmed by 6 bases and J by 1 base, leaving 9 bases between them. Germline V lookup: CDR1 MNHEY, CDR2 SVGEGT. The CDR3 is CASSVPRNTEAFF. CDR3 sequence (DNA): TGTGCCAGCAGCGTTCCCAGGAACACTGAAGCTTTCTTT.

This clonotype was picked up many times. The V and J genes are TRBV2 and TRBJ1-6; TRBD1 might be the D (6 bases). The germline gives CDR1 SNHLY, CDR2 FYNNEI. V dropped 6 bases and J dropped 5 bases, with 14 bases sitting between them. CDR3 length: 15 amino acids. The CDR3 protein is CASRAGTRDNSPLHF. For the CDR3, the DNA is TGTGCCAGCAGGGCGGGGACAAGGGATAATTCACCCCTCCACTTT. The variable domain in full, with the rest retrieved from reference TRBV2 and TRBJ1-6, is EPEVTQTPSHQVTQMGQEVILRCVPISNHLYFYWYRQILGQKVEFLVSFYNNEISEKSEIFDDQFSVERPDGSNFTLKIRSTKLEDSAMYFCASRAGTRDNSPLHFGNGTRLTVT.

The chain couples TRBV7-2 to TRBJ1-1; D is unresolved. Deletions cut 5 bases from V and 4 bases from J, with 11 bases between. The germline CDR1 and CDR2 sequences are SGHTA and FQGNSA. The CDR3 covers 13 residues. The chain's CDR3 is CASSVDQSTEAFF. In nucleotides, the CDR3 is TGTGCCAGCAGCGTGGACCAGAGCACTGAAGCTTTCTTT.

The chain employs TRBV20-1 and TRBJ2-7, with 10 bases aligning to TRBD1. The CDR3 is 15 amino acids. Germline V gene data show CDR1 as DFQATT and CDR2 as SNEGSKA (reference sequence). Trimming cost V 6 bases and J 2 bases; bases outside gene matches: 10. CDR3 nucleotides: TGCAGTGCCGGGACCCCGGGACAGGGGACCTACGAGCAGTACTTC. Its translation is CSAGTPGQGTYEQYF.

This clonotype occurred many times. This sequence joins TRBV18 and TRBJ1-1; no definite D call. The CDR3 contains 16 residues. The V end lost 0 bases, the J end lost 1 base, and 12 bases lay between the germline ends. Germline V gives CDR1 KGHSH, CDR2 LQKENI. In DNA form, the CDR3 reads TGTGCCAGCTCACCACCCCTCGACTGGTGGAACACTGAAGCTTTCTTT. Amino acids: CASSPPLDWWNTEAFF.

This clonotype was observed many times. V is TRBV28 and J is TRBJ1-1; no clear D gene. Per germline, CDR1 MDHEN and CDR2 SYDVKM. V dropped 2 bases and J dropped 3 bases, with 4 bases sitting between them. This CDR3 has 12 amino acids. The CDR3 sequence is CASSLTHTEAFF. CDR3 coding DNA: TGTGCCAGCAGTTTAACGCACACTGAAGCTTTCTTT.

The chain uses TRBV2 and TRBJ2-7; TRBD2 agrees at 13 bases. The CDR3 is 14 amino acids. The trim removed 8 bases at V and 9 bases at J, leaving 10 bases unmatched. Per the germline V gene, CDR1 is SNHLY and CDR2 is FYNNEI. As DNA, the CDR3 is TGTGCCAGCCAAAAGGGGACTAGCGGGGACCCGCAGTACTTC. Translating gives CASQKGTSGDPQYF.

The CDR3 sequence: CASRTSGGYNEQFF. CDR3 sequence (DNA): TGTGCCAGCCGTACTAGCGGGGGCTACAATGAGCAGTTCTTC. The genes are TRBV28 and TRBJ2-1; 11 nucleotides align to TRBD2. Germline trimming cut 8 bases from V and 3 bases from J; bases unmatched to any gene: 3. CDR1 MDHEN and CDR2 SYDVKM come from the germline V gene. CDR3 size: 14 residues.

This clonotype was detected a few times. The chain combines TRBV20-1 with TRBJ2-7, with 9 bases identical to TRBD1. CDR3 length: 13 amino acids. J gave up 2 bases and V 3 bases, and 2 bases lay outside the gene matches. Per the germline V gene, CDR1 is DFQATT and CDR2 is SNEGSKA (reference sequence). CDR3 loop: CSARTGGPYEQYF. The DNA for the CDR3 is TGCAGTGCTAGGACAGGGGGACCCTACGAGCAGTACTTC.

This clonotype was seen only once. The chain carries TRBV5-6 and TRBJ2-6, with a possible D match to TRBD1 (6 bases). CDR1 and CDR2 from the germline V gene are SGHDT and YYEEEE. V was pared by 2 bases and J by 1 base, with 10 bases between. The CDR3 sequence is 16 residues long. In DNA, the CDR3 is TGTGCCAGCAGCTTCAGGGGAGAATCTGGGGCCAACGTCCTGACTTTC. Translated, it gives CASSFRGESGANVLTF.

This clonotype was seen a few times. The V gene is TRBV11-2, the J gene TRBJ1-1; D is undetermined. The germline gives CDR1 SGHAT, CDR2 FQNNGV. This CDR3 is 15 amino acids long. V lost 5 bases and J lost 0, with 13 bases in between. CDR3 coding DNA: TGTGCCAGCAGCCGTCCGGACGGTCTGAACACTGAAGCTTTCTTT. Protein sequence: CASSRPDGLNTEAFF.

This clonotype was seen more than once but under ten times. The chain uses TRBV12-3 or TRBV12-4 and TRBJ1-5; D is perhaps TRBD1 (6 bases). This CDR3 has 16 residues. V was cut by 5 bases and J by 3 bases, with 17 bases left in between. The CDR3 region has the DNA TGTGCCAGCAGTCTGGAGTATACAGGGAACAATCAGCCCCAGCATTTT. It codes for CASSLEYTGNNQPQHF.

In its sample, this clonotype was seen a few times. The rearrangement links TRBV7-8 to TRBJ1-2; 10 bases line up with TRBD1. The CDR3 is 15 amino acids. The V gene end was trimmed by 4 bases and the J gene end by 9 bases; junction bases not matched to a gene: 11. In germline, CDR1 is SGHVS, CDR2 FQNEAQ. The CDR3 loop reads CASSSQTGGLSSYTF. The CDR3 DNA reads as TGTGCCAGCAGCTCTCAGACAGGGGGCTTATCTAGCTACACCTTC.

This clonotype appeared many times. The CDR3 region is CASSGGTGDTGELFF. CDR3 coding DNA: TGTGCCAGCAGCGGCGGGACAGGAGACACCGGGGAGCTGTTTTTT. This rearrangement joins TRBV7-6 to TRBJ2-2; 8 positions agree with TRBD1. In germline, CDR1 is SGHVS, CDR2 FNYEAQ. This CDR3 region has 15 residues. Trimming took 5 bases from V and 3 from J; bases not matched to a gene: 5.

This clonotype occurred a few times. The chain's CDR3 is CASRLSGGRSYEQYF. As DNA, the CDR3 is TGTGCCAGCAGACTTAGCGGGGGGCGCTCCTACGAGCAGTACTTC. The gene calls are TRBV12-3 or TRBV12-4 and TRBJ2-7; 10 bases are a match to TRBD2. This CDR3 has 15 amino acids. Trimming cost V 6 bases and J 0 bases; bases outside gene matches: 5.

A few counts support this clonotype. The chain couples TRBV14 to TRBJ2-3, with 9 positions matching TRBD2. The CDR3 is 19 amino acids. V lost 3 bases and J lost 0; bases outside the gene matches: 13. Germline lookup yields CDR1 SGHDN and CDR2 FVKESK. CDR3 in DNA: TGTGCCAGCAGCCACTTGAGGGGACTAGCACTACCGAGCACAGATACGCAGTATTTT. Translating it yields CASSHLRGLALPSTDTQYF.

This clonotype was seen only a few times. The chain uses TRBV20-1 and TRBJ2-1, with D maybe TRBD2 (6 bases). In germline, CDR1 is DFQATT, CDR2 SNEGSKA (reference sequence). The CDR3 has 12 amino acids. Trimming cost V 0 bases and J 7 bases, with 7 bases left between them. The CDR3 DNA is TGCAGTGCTAGAGATGGGGGGAATGAGCAGTTCTTC. As protein: CSARDGGNEQFF.

V gene TRBV18 combines with J gene TRBJ2-3, with a possible D match to TRBD2 (6 bases). The germline V and J ends were trimmed by 0 bases and 14 bases, with 18 bases remaining between them. Per germline, CDR1 KGHSH and CDR2 LQKENI. This CDR3 has 14 amino acids. The CDR3 bases are TGTGCCAGCTCACCACCTCTCCAGCGGGCCCAGTTGTATTTT. Amino acids: CASSPPLQRAQLYF. The whole variable domain, filled in from reference TRBV18 and TRBJ2-3, reads NAGVMQNPRHLVRRRGQEARLRCSPMKGHSHVYWYRQLPEEGLKFMVYLQKENIIDESGMPKERFSAEFPKEGPSILRIQQVVRGDSAAYFCASSPPLQRAQLYFGPGTRLTVL.

This clonotype was seen repeatedly, ten times or more. The CDR3 loop reads CASSPNYAGELFF. The CDR3 DNA sequence: TGTGCCAGCAGTCCCAACTATGCCGGGGAGCTGTTTTTT. V and J are TRBV12-3 or TRBV12-4 and TRBJ2-2; D is unclear. The CDR3 contains 13 residues. The germline V and J ends were trimmed by 5 bases and 6 bases, with 10 bases remaining between them.

In this sample, this clonotype turned up a few times. The CDR3 DNA follows: TGTGCCAGCAGCGGGAGGCGTCCGGGTAATTCACCCCTCCACTTT. Protein sequence: CASSGRRPGNSPLHF. The V and J genes are TRBV12-3 or TRBV12-4 and TRBJ1-6; D call uncertain. Trimming took off 6 bases at V and 6 bases at J, with 15 bases between the two ends. The CDR3 is 15 residues long.

This clonotype was seen only a few times. The rearrangement links TRBV3-1 to TRBJ2-7, with unresolved D. This CDR3 is built from 14 residues. The germline V gene has CDR1 LGHDT and CDR2 YNNKEL (reference sequence). Trimming removed 1 base from V and 0 bases from J, with 7 bases in between. The CDR3 sequence is CASSQVAVSYEQYF. CDR3 in DNA: TGTGCCAGCAGCCAAGTGGCAGTCTCCTACGAGCAGTACTTC.

Notes on this clonotype: This clone may be a read error of a much larger clone one base away. The rearrangement links TRBV7-9 to TRBJ2-7; D gene ambiguous. Trimming took 2 bases from V and 1 from J, leaving 15 bases between them. Germline values: CDR1 SEHNR, CDR2 FQNEAQ (reference sequence). The CDR3 has 16 residues. The CDR3 protein is CASSLNRNRHSYEQYF. DNA for the CDR3: TGTGCCAGCAGCTTAAATCGGAACAGACATTCCTACGAGCAGTACTTC.

The chain combines TRBV7-2 with TRBJ2-1, with 14 positions matching TRBD2. Trimming removed 4 bases from V and 11 bases from J; junction bases left unmatched: 7. The CDR3 runs to 15 residues. CDR1 is SGHTA, CDR2 FQGNSA, per germline. The CDR3: CASSYGLAGGTQQFF. The CDR3 coding sequence is TGTGCCAGCAGCTACGGACTAGCGGGGGGAACTCAGCAGTTCTTC.

This clonotype was counted ten times or more. The V call is TRBV2, the J call TRBJ1-6; D is undetermined. Per the germline V gene, CDR1 is SNHLY and CDR2 is FYNNEI. With 6 bases removed from V and 1 base from J, the gap between germline ends came to 10 bases. The CDR3 totals 15 residues. CDR3 bases: TGTGCCAGCAGGGACGGAGGATCCTATAATTCACCCCTCCACTTT. Protein sequence: CASRDGGSYNSPLHF.

Ten or more counts support this clonotype. This sequence joins TRBV28 and TRBJ2-2, with TRBD2 matching 8 bases. The germline CDR1 and CDR2 sequences are MDHEN and SYDVKM. Unmatched junction bases numbered 12, after V lost 5 bases and J lost 4 bases. The CDR3 is 17 amino acids. As DNA, the CDR3 is TGTGCCAGCAGTCCCCAGCGGGGGTCTAAGGTCACCGGGGAGCTGTTTTTT. It yields the protein CASSPQRGSKVTGELFF.